One and the same sample provided the 18 T cell receptor beta chains below, sequenced in a study of identical twins. TCRdb analysed the 5' RACE reads with MiXCR anew, one entry per CDR3 protein. Of about 730,000 distinct CDR3 sequences listed, about 20% are singletons. The same data also went into a second study, on T cells expressing NK-cell markers.

Sequencing input: PBMCs. These receptors were taken from a young woman in good health.

This clonotype showed up many times. This chain joins TRBV3-1 and TRBJ1-5; D remains unclear. V was pared by 2 bases and J by 1 base, with 18 bases between. Germline CDR1 reads LGHDT; CDR2 reads YNNKEL (reference sequence). The CDR3 runs to 18 residues. The CDR3, as DNA: TGTGCCAGCAGCCAAAATTTGGGGAGGGTTCAGAGCAATCAGCCCCAGCATTTT. Translating it yields CASSQNLGRVQSNQPQHF.

This clonotype has only a few counts. V usage is TRBV10-3 and J usage is TRBJ2-3; D is uncertain. CDR1 and CDR2 from the germline V gene are ENHRY and SYGVKD. Trimming cost V 4 bases and J 3 bases, with 14 bases left between them. The CDR3 loop spans 15 amino acids. DNA of the CDR3: TGTGCCATCAGTGTCGGCCATTACCAGACAGATACGCAGTATTTT. Its protein product is CAISVGHYQTDTQYF.

This clonotype was counted only a few times. The chain is built from TRBV5-1 and TRBJ2-7; a weak D match, TRBD1 (6 bases). The V end lost 3 bases, the J end lost 5 bases, and 15 bases lay between the germline ends. Germline V CDR1 and CDR2: SGHRS, YFSETQ. CDR3 size: 14 residues. CDR3: CASSSTGMAHEQYF. CDR3 bases: TGCGCCAGCAGCTCCACAGGGATGGCCCACGAGCAGTACTTC.

This chain links TRBV20-1 with TRBJ2-5; 8 positions match TRBD2. The germline V gene encodes CDR1 DFQATT and CDR2 SNEGSKA (reference sequence). The CDR3 sequence is 14 residues long. The trim removed 2 bases at V and 2 bases at J, leaving 4 bases unmatched. This CDR3 is CSARSRGGQETQYF. In DNA form, the CDR3 reads TGCAGTGCTAGAAGTCGGGGGGGTCAAGAGACCCAGTACTTC.

The CDR3 sequence is CASSSNDLGRIREQFF. CDR3 nucleotides: TGTGCCAGCAGCTCAAATGACCTTGGGCGGATTCGTGAGCAGTTCTTC. The V call is TRBV7-2, the J call TRBJ2-1; D uncertain. The length of the CDR3 is 16 residues. Trimming removed 4 bases from V and 9 bases from J, with 22 bases in between. Per the germline V gene, CDR1 is SGHTA and CDR2 is FQGNSA. The full variable domain, with the rest looked up from reference TRBV7-2 and TRBJ2-1, is GAGVSQSPSNKVTEKGKDVELRCDPISGHTALYWYRQSLGQGLEFLIYFQGNSAPDKSGLPSDRFSAERTGGSVSTLTIQRTQQEDSAVYLCASSSNDLGRIREQFFGPGTRLTVL.

CDR3 region: CASGGHGTEAFF. The CDR3 DNA reads TGTGCCAGCGGGGGGCACGGCACTGAAGCTTTCTTT. The J gene is TRBJ1-1, the V gene TRBV11-2, with D tentatively TRBD1 (6 bases). V gave up 8 bases and J gave up 4 bases, with 11 bases separating them. CDR1 SGHAT and CDR2 FQNNGV come from the germline V gene. CDR3 size: 12 residues.

The chain joins TRBV5-1 to TRBJ1-2; D may be TRBD1 (5 bases). This CDR3 has 14 amino acids. Germline V gene data show CDR1 as SGHRS and CDR2 as YFSETQ. Trimming cost V 4 bases and J 3 bases, with 13 bases left between them. The CDR3 loop is CASSAGAGDYGYTF. CDR3 bases: TGCGCCAGCAGCGCCGGGGCGGGGGACTATGGCTACACCTTC.

This clonotype was observed a handful of times. The V gene is TRBV18, the J gene TRBJ1-2; D remains unclear. Germline V gene sequence: CDR1 KGHSH, CDR2 LQKENI. V lost 5 bases, J lost 4 bases, and 14 bases lay in between. The CDR3 sequence is 14 residues long. The CDR3 protein is CASSSGPPLYGYTF. The CDR3 region has the DNA TGTGCCAGCTCATCCGGGCCGCCTCTCTATGGCTACACCTTC. The full variable domain, with the rest looked up from reference TRBV18 and TRBJ1-2, is NAGVMQNPRHLVRRRGQEARLRCSPMKGHSHVYWYRQLPEEGLKFMVYLQKENIIDESGMPKERFSAEFPKEGPSILRIQQVVRGDSAAYFCASSSGPPLYGYTFGSGTRLTVV.

V is TRBV10-3 and J is TRBJ2-7; D remains ambiguous. Germline assignment: CDR1 ENHRY and CDR2 SYGVKD. Trimming removed 5 bases from V and 2 bases from J, with 10 bases in between. The CDR3 length is 13 residues. For the CDR3, the DNA is TGTGCCATCAGTTCCACCGGCACCTACGAGCAGTACTTC. It is translated as CAISSTGTYEQYF.

The chain joins TRBV6-5 to TRBJ2-1; tentative D call: TRBD2 (6 bases). Deletions cut 3 bases from V and 8 bases from J, with 14 bases between. The length of the CDR3 is 14 residues. Germline V gene sequence: CDR1 MNHEY, CDR2 SVGAGI. In DNA form, the CDR3 reads TGTGCCAGCAGTTATATCGCGGGAAGCTATGAGCAGTTCTTC. Translated: CASSYIAGSYEQFF.

This chain connects TRBV20-1 to TRBJ2-4; 9 bases agree with TRBD2. Germline V gives CDR1 DFQATT, CDR2 SNEGSKA (reference sequence). The CDR3 is made up of 14 amino acids. J was trimmed by 4 bases and V by 7 bases; bases with no gene match: 8. The CDR3 DNA is TGCAGTGTAATAGCGGGGGATTCTAAAAACATTCAGTACTTC. Its protein product is CSVIAGDSKNIQYF.

The table lists this clonotype with many counts. The junction departs from germline at one end; a sequencing error may be responsible. The chain couples TRBV5-1 to TRBJ2-5, with D perhaps TRBD2 (6 bases). Germline CDR1 and CDR2: SGHRS and YFSETQ. CDR3 length: 13 amino acids. The chain's CDR3 is CASRWRDHETQYF. CDR3 DNA: TGCGCCAGCAGATGGAGGGACCACGAGACCCAGTACTTC.

The chain uses TRBV11-2 and TRBJ2-7; no clear D. The CDR3 loop spans 14 amino acids. Trimming removed 5 bases at V and 4 bases at J, with 15 bases between. Germline CDR1 is SGHAT and CDR2 is FQNNGV. CDR3 in amino acids: CASSPRASEYEQYF. The CDR3 region has the DNA TGTGCCAGCAGCCCTCGGGCCTCGGAATACGAGCAGTACTTC.

This clonotype has a handful of counts. The rearrangement links TRBV20-1 to TRBJ2-7, with unresolved D. V was cut by 4 bases and J by 0 bases, with 10 bases left in between. Per germline, CDR1 DFQATT and CDR2 SNEGSKA (reference sequence). This CDR3 is 13 amino acids long. In DNA form, the CDR3 reads TGCAGTGCTACCGCCTCGAGCTCCTACGAGCAGTACTTC. Translated: CSATASSSYEQYF.

The CDR3: CASSPGQGGHNEQFF. CDR3 coding DNA: TGTGCCAGCAGCCCGGGACAGGGGGGCCACAATGAGCAGTTCTTC. The chain joins TRBV7-9 to TRBJ2-1; 11 bases line up with TRBD1. This CDR3 spans 15 amino acids. Trimming removed 5 bases from V and 5 bases from J; junction bases left unmatched: 5. Germline V gene sequence: CDR1 SEHNR, CDR2 FQNEAQ (reference sequence).

The gene calls are TRBV24-1 and TRBJ2-1; no clear D. The V end lost 0 bases, the J end lost 7 bases, and 6 bases lay between the germline ends. Germline V lookup: CDR1 KGHDR, CDR2 SFDVKD. This CDR3 spans 13 amino acids. DNA for the CDR3: TGTGCCACCAGTGATTTGCGGGCAAATGAGCAGTTCTTC. This codes for CATSDLRANEQFF.

CDR3 nucleotide sequence: TGTGCCAGCAGTTTATCGACCGGACAGGGGTTGATTCAGCCCCAGCATTTT. Translating gives CASSLSTGQGLIQPQHF. The chain uses TRBV27 and TRBJ1-5; 9 bases align to TRBD1. V lost 0 bases, J lost 6 bases, and 9 bases stayed unmatched. The V gene's germline CDR1 is MNHEY and CDR2 SMNVEV (reference sequence). The CDR3 loop spans 17 amino acids.

This chain connects TRBV6-5 to TRBJ2-7; D ambiguous. There are 12 residues in the CDR3. Germline CDR1 is MNHEY and CDR2 is SVGAGI. The V end was cut by 5 bases, the J end by 4 bases, with 9 bases between. CDR3 residues: CASSPSQYEQYF. The CDR3 DNA reads TGTGCCAGCAGTCCGAGTCAGTACGAGCAGTACTTC.